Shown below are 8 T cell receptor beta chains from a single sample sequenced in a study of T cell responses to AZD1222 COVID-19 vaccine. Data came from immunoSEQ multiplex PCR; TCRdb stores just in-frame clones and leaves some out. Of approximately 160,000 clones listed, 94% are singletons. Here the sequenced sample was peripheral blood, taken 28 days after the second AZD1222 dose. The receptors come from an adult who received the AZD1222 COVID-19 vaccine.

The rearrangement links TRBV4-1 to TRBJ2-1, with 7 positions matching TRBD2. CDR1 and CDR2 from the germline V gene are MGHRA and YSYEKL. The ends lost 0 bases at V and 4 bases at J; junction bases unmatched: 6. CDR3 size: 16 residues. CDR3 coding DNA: TGCGCCAGCAGCCAAGAAGCCAGCGGGGCTTACAATGAGCAGTTCTTC. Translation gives CASSQEASGAYNEQFF.

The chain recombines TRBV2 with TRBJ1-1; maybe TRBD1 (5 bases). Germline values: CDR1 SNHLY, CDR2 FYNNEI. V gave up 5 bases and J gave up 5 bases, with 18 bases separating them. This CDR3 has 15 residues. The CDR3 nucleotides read TGTGCCAGCAGTATAGACGTGGCCCCAGGGACTGAAGCTTTCTTT. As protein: CASSIDVAPGTEAFF.

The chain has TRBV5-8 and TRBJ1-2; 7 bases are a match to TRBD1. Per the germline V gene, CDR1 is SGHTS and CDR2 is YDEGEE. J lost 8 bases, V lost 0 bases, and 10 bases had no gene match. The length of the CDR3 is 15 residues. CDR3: CASSLDRGLSGGYTF. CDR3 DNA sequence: TGTGCCAGCAGCTTGGACAGGGGATTATCCGGAGGCTACACCTTC.

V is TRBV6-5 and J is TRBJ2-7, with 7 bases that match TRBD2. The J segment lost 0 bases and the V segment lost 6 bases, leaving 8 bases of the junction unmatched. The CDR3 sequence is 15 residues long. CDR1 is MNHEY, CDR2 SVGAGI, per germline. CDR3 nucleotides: TGTGCCAGCAGCCCCGGACTAGACCTCTCCTACGAGCAGTACTTC. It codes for CASSPGLDLSYEQYF.

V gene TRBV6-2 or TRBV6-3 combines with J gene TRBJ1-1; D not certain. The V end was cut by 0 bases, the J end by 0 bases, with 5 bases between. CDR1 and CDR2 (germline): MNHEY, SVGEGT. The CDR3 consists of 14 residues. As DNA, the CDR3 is TGTGCCAGCAGTTACTCGTGGCTGAACACTGAAGCTTTCTTT. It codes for CASSYSWLNTEAFF.

The CDR3 DNA reads as TGCGCCAGCAGCCAAGACCCCCGGACTAGCGGGAGTGGGACCTACGAGCAGTACTTC. This encodes CASSQDPRTSGSGTYEQYF. The chain couples TRBV4-1 to TRBJ2-7; 13 nucleotides agree with TRBD2. V trimming: 0 bases; J trimming: 2 bases; junction bases outside the gene matches: 10. Looked up from germline, CDR1 is MGHRA and CDR2 is YSYEKL. The CDR3 extends over 19 amino acids.

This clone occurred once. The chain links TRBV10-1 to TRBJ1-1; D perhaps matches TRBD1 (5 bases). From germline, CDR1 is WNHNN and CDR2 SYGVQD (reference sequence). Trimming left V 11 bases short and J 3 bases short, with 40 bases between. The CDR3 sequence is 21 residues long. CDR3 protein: CARHGGISLTPSPRRYTEAFF. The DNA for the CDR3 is TGCGCCCGCCACGGGGGGATATCCTTAACCCCCTCACCCCGCAGGTACACTGAAGCTTTCTTT.

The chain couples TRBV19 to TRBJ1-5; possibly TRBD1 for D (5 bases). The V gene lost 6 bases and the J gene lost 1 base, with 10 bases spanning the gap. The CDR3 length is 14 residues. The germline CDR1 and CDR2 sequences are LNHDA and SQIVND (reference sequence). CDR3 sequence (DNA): TGTGCCAGTAGCTCCGCAGGGAGCAATCAGCCCCAGCATTTT. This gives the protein CASSSAGSNQPQHF.